Sequencing of this T cell receptor (beta chain) was carried out in a study of T cell responses to AZD1222 COVID-19 vaccine (dated by TCRdb to the early 2020s). About the full investigation: TCR sequencing covered 233 trial participants: 200 to 210 given two doses of AZD1222 and 26 given two doses of MenACWY control vaccine. Trial participants were enrolled by age into subgroups of 18-55, 56-69 and 70-plus years, and about 150, 27 and 61 TCR-sequenced participants, respectively, were included in these subgroups. The paper as a whole reports these results and caveats: Most participants were white British and females outnumbered males, and the authors suggested that clonal diversity may have been underestimated. Only a handful of AZD1222 recipients were SARS-CoV-2 seropositive at baseline, limiting conclusions about previously exposed vaccinees. Epitopes outside the regions mutated in the B.1.351 and B.1.1.7 variants were reportedly recognized by nearly half of the unique spike-specific TCRs. Because no day 14 peak-response samples were available, the repertoires could be characterized only after the peak T cell response. Vaccine-associated CD4 TCRs spanned the whole spike protein, with dominant responses in regions 160-218 and 743-854. The 56-69-year group was small, and its depth increase did not reach significance, likely because of low power. After two AZD1222 doses, spike-specific TCR breadth and depth were significantly higher than at day 0 and than in MenACWY recipients.

The CDR3 regions of human TCRbeta chains were subjected to immunosequencing. As for how the authors treated the data: Repertoire TCRs were matched against a reference library of SARS-CoV-2-specific TCRs generated with the MIRA antigen-specificity platform. Breadth was defined as the fraction of unique TCRs that were SARS-CoV-2-associated, and depth was defined as the fraction of total T cells that were SARS-CoV-2-associated. Using the MIRA data, each spike-specific TCR was assigned both to the spike region to which the TCR was reactive and to a CD4 or CD8 class. Log10-transformed breadth and depth values were compared by one-way ANOVA with Sidak's multiple comparisons tests. In TCRdb, the immuneACCESS table is reduced to in-frame sequences with V and J assigned. These tables do not hold every clone; where another copy was compared, an unresolved V gene accounts for under half, and the others remain unexplained. D and trimming were read from the DNA, whereas the V and J calls and clone size are those reported in that table. This sample holds over 65,000 clones; about nine tenths were observed only once. The top ten constitute about 5.2% of the sample.

Reading the label with the study, this specimen's time point is: about 28 days (+/-7) after the second vaccine dose. AZD1222 recipients given second doses at about 4 weeks or at about 12 weeks were pooled, since spike-specific TCR depth and breadth were not found to differ between the two schedules. Vaccinee samples came from UK trials COV001 and COV002, including a single-blind randomized controlled phase 2/3 trial of AZD1222 (ChAdOx1 nCoV-19) in healthy adults. Trial participant PBMC samples were collected at day 0 and day 28 after the second dose for TCRbeta chain sequencing. In the case of this clone: Its recognized antigen is unknown. No base quality values were provided; no much bigger clone lies one nucleotide off.

Its CDR3 holds 14 amino acids, cysteine through phenylalanine. Just the 42-base CDR3 DNA is kept, in frame starting at base 1. V was cut back by 1 base and J by 7 bases, leaving a gap of 14 bases between them. The CDR1 and CDR2 encoded by the germline V gene are SGHDT and YYEEEE. The source is an adult who received the AZD1222 COVID-19 vaccine. Material: peripheral blood, obtained 28 days after the second AZD1222 dose. Rearrangement joined TRBV5-6 to TRBJ1-2, and perhaps TRBD1 as D gene, on 5 matching bases. Here is the DNA: TGTGCCAGCAGCTTGCCGACAGTACCGGGTGGCTACACCTTC. Translated, it reads CASSLPTVPGGYTF. The entire variable domain, with the stretches around the CDR3 drawn from the reference TRBV5-6 and TRBJ1-2 proteins, is DAGVTQSPTHLIKTRGQQVTLRCSPKSGHDTVSWYQQALGQGPQFIFQYYEEEERQRGNFPDRFSGHQFPNYSSELNVNALLLGDSALYLCASSLPTVPGGYTFGSGTRLTVV.